The 30 T cell receptor beta chains presented below share a single source sample, sequenced in a study. TCRdb called the 5' RACE reads again in MiXCR, with one record for every CDR3 protein. In the table there are around 52,000 distinct CDR3 sequences, around a quarter of which are singletons. Input material: tumor-infiltrating memory CD4+ T cells sorted from the breast tumor. Subset in this sample: memory CD4+ T cells, CD4+CD45RO+CD25-. The receptors originated from a female donor with breast cancer.

On this clonotype itself: A much more abundant neighbour one base away suggests this may be a read error. The rearrangement joins TRBV20-1 to TRBJ2-1, with 10 positions matching TRBD1. This CDR3 comprises 13 residues. Germline values: CDR1 DFQATT, CDR2 SNEGSKA (reference sequence). In DNA form, the CDR3 reads TGCAGTGCACGGACAGGGGGGGACAATGAGCAGATCTTC. Amino acid sequence: CSARTGGDNEQIF.

This clonotype was seen a few times. The rearrangement joins TRBV28 to TRBJ2-1, with 7 bases identical to TRBD1. There are 16 residues in the CDR3. The germline V gene has CDR1 MDHEN and CDR2 SYDVKM. The V segment lost 3 bases and the J segment 3 bases; nucleotides outside the gene matches: 8. The CDR3 sequence is CASSLSTGLDYNEQFF. The CDR3 nucleotides read TGTGCCAGCAGTTTGTCGACAGGGCTGGACTACAATGAGCAGTTCTTC.

The genes are TRBV20-1 and TRBJ2-1, with D perhaps TRBD1 (5 bases). The germline gives CDR1 DFQATT, CDR2 SNEGSKA (reference sequence). This CDR3 is 13 amino acids long. V was clipped by 8 bases and J by 6 bases, with 17 bases between them. CDR3 protein: CSSTPQGPNEQFF. The CDR3 DNA reads as TGCAGTTCTACCCCCCAGGGCCCCAATGAGCAGTTCTTC.

V is TRBV20-1 and J is TRBJ1-2; D unclear. Looked up from germline, CDR1 is DFQATT and CDR2 is SNEGSKA (reference sequence). V lost 1 base and J lost 4, with 7 bases in between. The CDR3 has 12 amino acids. The CDR3 protein is CSARVQFYGYTF. DNA of the CDR3: TGCAGTGCTAGAGTACAGTTCTATGGCTACACCTTC.

This rearrangement joins TRBV6-1 to TRBJ1-1, with 7 bases identical to TRBD1. With V trimmed by 6 bases and J by 4 bases, 8 bases remained unmatched. This CDR3 has 14 amino acids. Germline V gene lookup returns CDR1 MNHNS and CDR2 SASEGT. CDR3 sequence: CASRWADRATEAFF. The CDR3 bases are TGTGCCAGCAGGTGGGCCGACAGGGCCACTGAAGCTTTCTTT.

This chain links TRBV4-3 with TRBJ2-1; TRBD2 matches at 11 bases. The CDR3 length is 14 residues. V shed 3 bases, J shed 7 bases, and the junction held 2 bases outside the gene matches. CDR1 is LGHNA and CDR2 is YSLEER in the germline V gene. In DNA, the CDR3 is TGCGCCAGCAGCCAGAGGACTAGCGGGAATGAGCAGTTCTTC. Translating gives CASSQRTSGNEQFF.

The V gene is TRBV11-3, the J gene TRBJ2-4, with D possibly TRBD1 on 6 matching bases. The CDR3 runs 14 residues. The germline V gene encodes CDR1 SGHNT and CDR2 YENEEA. V lost 3 bases to trimming and J lost 7 bases, with 13 bases between them. The CDR3 sequence is CASSLNHRVNIQYF. CDR3 DNA: TGTGCCAGCAGCTTGAACCACAGGGTGAACATTCAGTACTTC.

This clonotype was observed at least ten times. The chain combines TRBV7-9 with TRBJ2-7; possibly TRBD1 or TRBD2 for D (5 bases each). The V gene's germline CDR1 is SEHNR and CDR2 FQNEAQ (reference sequence). Trimming left V 2 bases short and J 7 bases short, with 9 bases between. The CDR3 spans 12 residues. The CDR3 DNA follows: TGTGCCAGCAGCTTATCAGGGAGTGAGCAGTACTTC. Translated: CASSLSGSEQYF.

J is TRBJ2-5 and V is TRBV7-2; unclear D gene. CDR1 and CDR2 from the germline V gene are SGHTA and FQGNSA. The V end was cut by 1 base, the J end by 5 bases, with 17 bases between. The CDR3 has 16 residues. CDR3 loop: CASSLERNHPRETQYF. The CDR3 DNA is TGTGCCAGCAGCTTAGAACGTAATCACCCGAGGGAGACCCAGTACTTC.

V usage is TRBV7-2 and J usage is TRBJ1-6, with 10 bases fitting TRBD1. The CDR3 covers 16 residues. V was clipped by 3 bases and J by 7 bases; unmatched bases: 6. Germline V gives CDR1 SGHTA, CDR2 FQGNSA. The CDR3 spells CASSFGTGAENSPLHF. The CDR3 nucleotides read TGTGCCAGCAGCTTTGGGACAGGGGCAGAGAATTCACCCCTCCACTTT.

The V and J genes are TRBV12-3 or TRBV12-4 and TRBJ1-5, with D hard to call. V lost 6 bases and J lost 1, with 10 bases in between. The length of the CDR3 is 14 residues. The CDR3 is CASRRTSSNQPQHF. CDR3 in DNA: TGTGCCAGCAGGCGAACATCGAGCAATCAGCCCCAGCATTTT.

This clonotype has at least ten counts. The chain recombines TRBV9 with TRBJ2-1; possibly TRBD2 for D (5 bases). CDR3 length equals 13 residues. Germline assignment: CDR1 SGDLS and CDR2 YYNGEE. V shed 0 bases and J shed 10 bases, with 11 bases lying between them. The CDR3 spells CASSVAPGGEQFF. Written as DNA, the CDR3 is TGTGCCAGCAGCGTAGCACCCGGCGGGGAGCAGTTCTTC.

As concerns this clonotype: Given a much more abundant clone one base away, this may be a read error. The V and J genes are TRBV7-2 and TRBJ2-5; 7 nucleotides align to TRBD1. This CDR3 comprises 16 residues. With 8 bases clipped from V and 4 bases from J, the junction kept 16 bases outside the gene matches. Germline V CDR1 and CDR2: SGHTA, FQGNSA. This CDR3 is CASSKPRQGSIETQYF. CDR3 DNA sequence: TGTGCCAGCTCAAAACCGAGACAGGGTTCTATAGAGACCCAGTACTTC.

The rearrangement links TRBV11-2 to TRBJ1-1, with 8 bases matching TRBD1. Germline CDR1 SGHAT, CDR2 FQNNGV. The V segment lost 5 bases and the J segment 1 base; nucleotides outside the gene matches: 9. The CDR3 length is 16 residues. DNA of the CDR3: TGTGCCAGCAGCCTACCACGAGACAGGGGGAACACTGAAGCTTTCTTT. Translated: CASSLPRDRGNTEAFF.

There are a few counts of this clonotype. The chain recombines TRBV7-2 with TRBJ2-3, with 14 bases identical to TRBD2. The CDR3 runs to 14 residues. CDR1 is SGHTA, CDR2 FQGNSA, per germline. After removal of 10 bases from V and 6 bases from J, the junction contained 6 bases not matched to a gene. The CDR3 loop reads CATRTSGGKDTQYF. The DNA of the CDR3 is TGTGCCACTCGGACTAGCGGGGGGAAGGATACGCAGTATTTT.

There are a few counts of this clonotype. A much larger clone is a single base away; this may be a read error. The chain employs TRBV6-5 and TRBJ2-1; TRBD1 matches 7 bases. Germline V gives CDR1 MNHEY, CDR2 SVGAGI. Trimming at V came to 5 bases and at J to 6 bases, leaving 13 bases not matched to a gene. CDR3 length: 16 residues. The CDR3 DNA follows: TGTGCCAGCAGTACAGACCAGGACAGGCGGGTCAATGAGCAGTTCTTC. Its translation: CASSTDQDRRVNEQFF.

A word on this clonotype: At one of its ends the junction is not consistent with the germline gene, which may arise from a read error. The chain recombines TRBV5-5 with TRBJ2-6, with D hard to call. The CDR3 has 15 residues. Germline V gives CDR1 SGHKS, CDR2 YYEKEE (reference sequence). Here the CDR3 DNA reads TGTGCCGGCAGCTTGTCCCCCAGTGGGGCCAACGTCCTGACTTTC. Encoded protein: CAGSLSPSGANVLTF.

A note on this clonotype: The junction shows a germline mismatch at one end, possibly a read error. This rearrangement joins TRBV9 to TRBJ2-7, with 7 nucleotides matching TRBD2. From germline, CDR1 is SGDLS and CDR2 YYNGEE. The length of the CDR3 is 15 residues. The CDR3 DNA sequence: TGTGTCAGCAGCGTAGCTGGGGAGCCGGGGGGTGAGCAGTACTTC. Translation gives CVSSVAGEPGGEQYF.

The table lists this clonotype with many counts. The chain employs TRBV7-3 and TRBJ2-6; D is unclear. CDR3 size: 14 residues. Germline loops: CDR1 SGHTA, CDR2 FQGTGA. V lost 5 bases to trimming and J lost 0 bases, with 5 bases between them. CDR3 loop: CASSQSSGANVLTF. CDR3 nucleotides: TGTGCCAGCAGCCAGAGCTCTGGGGCCAACGTCCTGACTTTC.

This clonotype was detected a few times. The rearrangement uses TRBV7-2 and TRBJ2-4; perhaps TRBD2 as D (5 bases). The germline V and J ends were trimmed by 1 base and 9 bases, with 10 bases remaining between them. This CDR3 spans 13 amino acids. Germline V CDR1 and CDR2: SGHTA, FQGNSA. The CDR3 reads CASSLESAGIQYF. Written as DNA, the CDR3 is TGTGCCAGCAGCTTAGAAAGCGCGGGCATTCAGTACTTC.

V gene TRBV3-1 combines with J gene TRBJ2-5; the D gene is possibly TRBD2 (5 bases). Germline CDR1 reads LGHDT; CDR2 reads YNNKEL (reference sequence). The length of the CDR3 is 12 residues. With 3 bases removed from V and 5 bases from J, the gap between germline ends came to 7 bases. The CDR3 loop is CASSHEGETQYF. The CDR3 DNA sequence: TGTGCCAGCAGCCACGAGGGCGAGACCCAGTACTTC.

As to this clonotype: No conserved phenylalanine or tryptophan is present at the end of the CDR3, so a read error is the likely explanation. The CDR3 loop is CSAGQPNSPLHC. Here the CDR3 DNA reads TGCAGCGCGGGACAGCCAAATTCACCCCTCCACTGT. V usage is TRBV29-1 and J usage is TRBJ1-6; 7 bases are a match to TRBD1. V was clipped by 7 bases and J by 7 bases; unmatched bases: 4. Germline values: CDR1 SQVTM, CDR2 ANQGSEA. The CDR3 consists of 12 residues.

V usage is TRBV20-1 and J usage is TRBJ1-5; the D gene is possibly TRBD1 (5 bases). The CDR3 extends over 14 amino acids. Germline-derived CDR1 and CDR2 are DFQATT and SNEGSKA (reference sequence). The ends were cut back, 5 bases at V and 4 bases at J, with 15 bases in the middle. CDR3 DNA sequence: TGCAGTGCTGCAGGAGACAGCGTAAATCAGCCCCAGCATTTT. Translated, it gives CSAAGDSVNQPQHF.

V and J are TRBV5-1 and TRBJ2-3; TRBD2 aligns across 11 bases. The V segment lost 4 bases and the J segment 6 bases; nucleotides outside the gene matches: 7. The CDR3 consists of 15 residues. Germline V gene lookup returns CDR1 SGHRS and CDR2 YFSETQ. In DNA, the CDR3 is TGCGCCAGCAGCGATAGCGGGGGGGCCGGGGATACGCAGTATTTT. This codes for CASSDSGGAGDTQYF.

The gene calls are TRBV20-1 and TRBJ1-6, with D uncertain. The CDR3 totals 12 residues. V was trimmed by 0 bases and J by 12 bases, leaving 9 bases between them. CDR1 is DFQATT, CDR2 SNEGSKA, per germline (reference sequence). The CDR3 loop is CSARDSDGPLHF. CDR3 nucleotides: TGCAGTGCTAGAGATAGTGATGGACCCCTCCACTTT.

The gene calls are TRBV5-1 and TRBJ2-1, with TRBD1 identical over 8 bases. Germline CDR1 is SGHRS and CDR2 is YFSETQ. The CDR3 extends over 13 amino acids. V gave up 4 bases and J gave up 10 bases; unmatched junction bases: 7. The CDR3 spells CASSATRTGEQFF. CDR3 nucleotides: TGCGCCAGCAGCGCGACCCGGACAGGGGAGCAGTTCTTC. Based on the CDR3 plus reference TRBV5-1 and TRBJ2-1, the full variable domain is KAGVTQTPRYLIKTRGQQVTLSCSPISGHRSVSWYQQTPGQGLQFLFEYFSETQRNKGNFPGRFSGRQFSNSRSEMNVSTLELGDSALYLCASSATRTGEQFFGPGTRLTVL.

This clonotype was found a few times. V is TRBV7-9 and J is TRBJ1-2, with D maybe TRBD1 (5 bases). The CDR3 spans 13 residues. V lost 5 bases and J lost 7, with 14 bases in between. Germline loops: CDR1 SEHNR, CDR2 FQNEAQ (reference sequence). In DNA, the CDR3 is TGTGCCAGCAGCCCCACCCAGGGAACTGGCTACACCTTC. Its translation is CASSPTQGTGYTF.

This clonotype was seen only a few times. The chain links TRBV6-5 to TRBJ2-3, with TRBD2 matching over 11 bases. The CDR3 is 20 amino acids. Looked up from germline, CDR1 is MNHEY and CDR2 is SVGAGI. V gave up 2 bases and J gave up 3 bases; unmatched junction bases: 16. The CDR3 loop reads CASSYGLAGSAGGRTDTQYF. In nucleotides, the CDR3 is TGTGCCAGCAGTTACGGACTAGCGGGCTCGGCGGGAGGGAGGACAGATACGCAGTATTTT.

This clonotype appeared a few times. The rearrangement uses TRBV5-1 and TRBJ1-4, with 8 bases matching TRBD1. The junction had 6 bases not matched to a gene; V was cut back by 0 bases and J by 8 bases. The germline CDR1 and CDR2 sequences are SGHRS and YFSETQ. The CDR3 runs to 15 residues. CDR3 residues: CASSLDQGAGEKLFF. The CDR3 coding sequence is TGCGCCAGCAGCTTGGACCAGGGGGCTGGGGAAAAACTGTTTTTT.

This clonotype was observed once. No conserved phenylalanine or tryptophan ends this CDR3, so it is likely a read error. The rearrangement joins TRBV6-8 to TRBJ1-4; D call uncertain. V lost 8 bases and J 0 bases, leaving 25 bases between the germline ends. The CDR3 is 19 residues long. The V gene's germline CDR1 is MNHGY and CDR2 SAAAGT. The CDR3 bases are TGTGCCAGCCATCGGCCAAGACACCCTCAAAGAGCAACTAATGAAAAACTGTTTATT. Translated, it gives CASHRPRHPQRATNEKLFI.